These 4 T cell receptor beta chains share one sample of origin, sequenced in a study of blood T cell repertoires in COVID-19 (dated by TCRdb to 2019 to 2021). Library preparation employed the immunoSEQ multiplex PCR assay. Here the immuneACCESS table is served through TCRdb, limited to in-frame sequences with V and J called. Missing clones are a known gap in these copies; in checked studies unresolved V genes cover under half, and the rest lacks a known reason. Here the sample has fewer than 100,000 clones; roughly 77% occur a single time. Clones ranked in the top ten supply 24% of the sample. Sequencing used peripheral blood. The receptors originated from a human donor in a cohort sampled during active COVID-19.

V and J are TRBV19 and TRBJ1-2; possible D gene TRBD1, 6 bases. Germline values: CDR1 LNHDA, CDR2 SQIVND (reference sequence). This CDR3 has 15 amino acids. Deletions cut 7 bases from V and 8 bases from J, with 23 bases between. DNA of the CDR3: TGTGCCAGTACCAATATGCGGGGGGCCCTGGGCGGCTACACCTTC. Protein: CASTNMRGALGGYTF. The entire variable domain, with the rest obtained from reference TRBV19 and TRBJ1-2, is as follows: DGGITQSPKYLFRKEGQNVTLSCEQNLNHDAMYWYRQDPGQGLRLIYYSQIVNDFQKGDIAEGYSVSREKKESFPLTVTSAQKNPTAFYLCASTNMRGALGGYTFGSGTRLTVV.

This sequence joins TRBV25-1 and TRBJ2-1; D unresolved. CDR1 and CDR2 from the germline V gene are MGHDK and SYGVNS. This CDR3 region has 12 residues. The germline V and J ends were trimmed by 5 bases and 6 bases, with 8 bases remaining between them. The CDR3 region has the DNA TGTGCCAGCAGTTATGTGAGCAATGAGCAGTTCTTC. As protein: CASSYVSNEQFF.

The chain employs TRBV21-1 and TRBJ2-7; whether TRBD2, the table's D call, matches the DNA was not checked. TRBV21-1 is annotated as a pseudogene. This CDR3 is built from 15 residues. The CDR3 is CASSIGAGERTQQYF. CDR3 sequence (DNA): TGTGCCAGCAGCATCGGAGCGGGAGAGCGTACGCAGCAGTACTTC.

This clone has just one count. The chain joins TRBV12-5 to TRBJ1-4; 9 bases map to TRBD1. CDR1 and CDR2 from the germline V gene are LGHNT and FRNRAP. J lost 3 bases, V lost 1 base, and 6 bases had no gene match. The CDR3 has 17 residues. The CDR3 spells CASGLEQGQGPNEKLFF. Here the CDR3 DNA reads TGTGCTAGTGGTTTGGAGCAGGGACAGGGACCTAATGAAAAACTGTTTTTT.